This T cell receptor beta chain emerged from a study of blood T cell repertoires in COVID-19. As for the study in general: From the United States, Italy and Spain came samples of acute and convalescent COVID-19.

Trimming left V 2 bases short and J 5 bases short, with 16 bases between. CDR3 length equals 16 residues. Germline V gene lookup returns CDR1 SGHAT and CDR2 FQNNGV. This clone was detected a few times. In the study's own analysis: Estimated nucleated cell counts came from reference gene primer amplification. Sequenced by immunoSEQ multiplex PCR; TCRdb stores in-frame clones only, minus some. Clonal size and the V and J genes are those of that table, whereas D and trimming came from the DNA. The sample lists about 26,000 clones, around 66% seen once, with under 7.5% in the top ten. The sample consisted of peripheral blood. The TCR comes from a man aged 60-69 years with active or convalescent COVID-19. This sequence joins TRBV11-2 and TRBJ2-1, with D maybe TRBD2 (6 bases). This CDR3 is CASSLLRGRTHNEQFF. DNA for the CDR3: TGTGCCAGCAGCTTACTGCGGGGACGGACCCACAATGAGCAGTTCTTC.